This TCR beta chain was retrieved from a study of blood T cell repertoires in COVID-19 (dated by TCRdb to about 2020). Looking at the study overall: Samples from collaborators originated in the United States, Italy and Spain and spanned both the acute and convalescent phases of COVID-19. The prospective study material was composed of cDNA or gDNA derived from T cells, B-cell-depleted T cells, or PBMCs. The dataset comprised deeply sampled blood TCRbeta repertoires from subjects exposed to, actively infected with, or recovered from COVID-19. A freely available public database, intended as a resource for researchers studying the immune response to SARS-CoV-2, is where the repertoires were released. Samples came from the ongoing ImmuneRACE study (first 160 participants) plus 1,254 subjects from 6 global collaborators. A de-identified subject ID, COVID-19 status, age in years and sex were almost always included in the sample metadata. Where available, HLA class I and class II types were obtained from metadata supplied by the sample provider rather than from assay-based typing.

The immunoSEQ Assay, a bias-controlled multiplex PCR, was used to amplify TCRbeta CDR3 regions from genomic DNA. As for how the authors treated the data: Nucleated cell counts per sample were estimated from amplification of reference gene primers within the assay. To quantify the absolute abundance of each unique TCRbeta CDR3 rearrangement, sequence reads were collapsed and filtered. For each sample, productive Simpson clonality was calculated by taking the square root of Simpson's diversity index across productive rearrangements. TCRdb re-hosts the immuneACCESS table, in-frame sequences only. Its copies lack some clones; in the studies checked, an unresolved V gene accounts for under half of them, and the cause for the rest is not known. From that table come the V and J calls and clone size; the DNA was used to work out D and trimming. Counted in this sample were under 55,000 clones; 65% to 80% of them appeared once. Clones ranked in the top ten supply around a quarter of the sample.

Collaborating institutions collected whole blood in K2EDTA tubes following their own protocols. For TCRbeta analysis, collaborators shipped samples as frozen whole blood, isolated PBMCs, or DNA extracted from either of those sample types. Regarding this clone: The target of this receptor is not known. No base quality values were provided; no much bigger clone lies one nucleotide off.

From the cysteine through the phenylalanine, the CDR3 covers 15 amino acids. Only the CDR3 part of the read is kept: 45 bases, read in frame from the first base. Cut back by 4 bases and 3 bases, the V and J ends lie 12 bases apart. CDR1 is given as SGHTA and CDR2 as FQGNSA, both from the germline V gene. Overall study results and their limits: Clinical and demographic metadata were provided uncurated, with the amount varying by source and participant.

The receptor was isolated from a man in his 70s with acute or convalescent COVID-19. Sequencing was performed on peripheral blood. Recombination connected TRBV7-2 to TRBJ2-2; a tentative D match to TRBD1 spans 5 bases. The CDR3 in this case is CASSSVGADTGELFF. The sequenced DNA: TGTGCCAGCAGCTCAGTTGGGGCGGACACCGGGGAGCTGTTTTTT.